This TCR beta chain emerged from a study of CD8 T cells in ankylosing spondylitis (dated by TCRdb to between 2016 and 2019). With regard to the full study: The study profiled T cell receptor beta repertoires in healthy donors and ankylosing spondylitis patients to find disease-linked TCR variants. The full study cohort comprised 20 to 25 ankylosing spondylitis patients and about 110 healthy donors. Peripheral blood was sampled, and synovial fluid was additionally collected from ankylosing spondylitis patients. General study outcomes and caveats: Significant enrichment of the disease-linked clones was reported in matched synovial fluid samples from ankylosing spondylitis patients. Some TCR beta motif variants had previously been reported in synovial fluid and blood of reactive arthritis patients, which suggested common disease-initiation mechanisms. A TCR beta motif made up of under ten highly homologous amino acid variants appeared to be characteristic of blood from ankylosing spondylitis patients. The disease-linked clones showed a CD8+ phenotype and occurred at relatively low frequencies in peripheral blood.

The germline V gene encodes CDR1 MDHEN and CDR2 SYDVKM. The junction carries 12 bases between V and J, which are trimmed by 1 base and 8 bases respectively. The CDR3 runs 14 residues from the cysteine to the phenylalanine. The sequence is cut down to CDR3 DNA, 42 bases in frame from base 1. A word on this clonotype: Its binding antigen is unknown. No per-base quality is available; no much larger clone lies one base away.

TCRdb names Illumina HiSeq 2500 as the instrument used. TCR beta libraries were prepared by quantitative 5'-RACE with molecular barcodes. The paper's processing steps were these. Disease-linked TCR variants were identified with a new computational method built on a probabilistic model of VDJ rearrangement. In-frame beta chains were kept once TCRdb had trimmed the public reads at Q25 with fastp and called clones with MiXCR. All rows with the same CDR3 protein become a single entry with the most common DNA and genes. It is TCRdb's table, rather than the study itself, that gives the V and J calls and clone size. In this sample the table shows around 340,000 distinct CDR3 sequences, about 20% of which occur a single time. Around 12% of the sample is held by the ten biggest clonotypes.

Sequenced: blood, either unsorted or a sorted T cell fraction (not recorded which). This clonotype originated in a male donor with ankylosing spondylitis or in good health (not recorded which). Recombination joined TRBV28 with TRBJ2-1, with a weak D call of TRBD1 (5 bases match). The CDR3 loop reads CASSLSREGDEQFF. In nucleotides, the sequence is TGTGCCAGCAGTTTATCCAGGGAAGGGGATGAGCAGTTCTTC.